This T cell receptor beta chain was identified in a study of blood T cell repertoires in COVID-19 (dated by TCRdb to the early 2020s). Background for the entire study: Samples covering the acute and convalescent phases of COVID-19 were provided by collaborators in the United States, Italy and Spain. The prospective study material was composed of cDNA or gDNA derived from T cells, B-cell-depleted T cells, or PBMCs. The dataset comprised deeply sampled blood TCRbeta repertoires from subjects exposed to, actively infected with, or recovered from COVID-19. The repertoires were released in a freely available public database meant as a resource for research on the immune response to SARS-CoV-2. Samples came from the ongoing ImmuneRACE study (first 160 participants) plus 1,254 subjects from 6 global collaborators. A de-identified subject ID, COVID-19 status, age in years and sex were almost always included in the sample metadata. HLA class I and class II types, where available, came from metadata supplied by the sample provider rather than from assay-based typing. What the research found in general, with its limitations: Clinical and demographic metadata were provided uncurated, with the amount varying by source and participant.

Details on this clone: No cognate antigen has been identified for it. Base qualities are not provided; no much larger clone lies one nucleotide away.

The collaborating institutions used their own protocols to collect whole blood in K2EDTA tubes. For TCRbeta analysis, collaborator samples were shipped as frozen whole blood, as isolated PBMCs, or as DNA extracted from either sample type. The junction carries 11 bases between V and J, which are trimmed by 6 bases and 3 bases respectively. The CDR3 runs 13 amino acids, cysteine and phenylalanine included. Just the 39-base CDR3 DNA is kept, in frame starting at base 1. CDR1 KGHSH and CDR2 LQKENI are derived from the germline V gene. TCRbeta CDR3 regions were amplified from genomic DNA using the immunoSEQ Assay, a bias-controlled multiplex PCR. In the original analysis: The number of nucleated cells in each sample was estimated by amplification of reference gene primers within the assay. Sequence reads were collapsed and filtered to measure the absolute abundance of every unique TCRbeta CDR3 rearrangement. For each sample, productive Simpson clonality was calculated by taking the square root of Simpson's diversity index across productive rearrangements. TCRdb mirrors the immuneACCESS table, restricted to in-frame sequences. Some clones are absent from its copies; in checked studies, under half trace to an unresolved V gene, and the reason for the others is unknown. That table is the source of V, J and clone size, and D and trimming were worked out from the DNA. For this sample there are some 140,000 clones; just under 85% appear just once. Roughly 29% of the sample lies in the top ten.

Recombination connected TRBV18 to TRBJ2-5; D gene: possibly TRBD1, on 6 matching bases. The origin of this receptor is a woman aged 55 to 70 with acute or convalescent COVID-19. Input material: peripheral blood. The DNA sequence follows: TGTGCCAGCTCTCATGGGGACAAAGAGACCCAGTACTTC. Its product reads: CASSHGDKETQYF.